Detailed here is one TCR beta chain. This CDR3 is 16 amino acids long. Trimming at V came to 5 bases and at J to 9 bases, leaving 12 bases not matched to a gene. Germline V CDR1 and CDR2: MNHEY, SMNVEV (reference sequence). This specimen comes from a study of blood T cell repertoires in COVID-19. About the study: The United States, Italy and Spain were the sources of the acute and convalescent COVID-19 samples. T cells, B-cell-depleted T cells, or PBMCs supplied cDNA or gDNA.

Original methodology: How many nucleated cells were present was estimated from reference gene primer amplification. Clones were sequenced by immunoSEQ multiplex PCR, and TCRdb holds only the in-frame ones, with some missing. V, J and clone size derive from that table, while D and trimming were established from the DNA sequence. The sample has about 66,000 clones; about 87% are singletons. This rearrangement joins TRBV27 to TRBJ1-6; 8 bases align to TRBD1. The clonotype comes from a woman aged 70-85 years with acute or convalescent COVID-19. The specimen was peripheral blood. The CDR3 bases are TGTGCCAGCAGTCCTCACAGGACAGGGCCGGGTTCACCCCTCCACTTT. Translating gives CASSPHRTGPGSPLHF.